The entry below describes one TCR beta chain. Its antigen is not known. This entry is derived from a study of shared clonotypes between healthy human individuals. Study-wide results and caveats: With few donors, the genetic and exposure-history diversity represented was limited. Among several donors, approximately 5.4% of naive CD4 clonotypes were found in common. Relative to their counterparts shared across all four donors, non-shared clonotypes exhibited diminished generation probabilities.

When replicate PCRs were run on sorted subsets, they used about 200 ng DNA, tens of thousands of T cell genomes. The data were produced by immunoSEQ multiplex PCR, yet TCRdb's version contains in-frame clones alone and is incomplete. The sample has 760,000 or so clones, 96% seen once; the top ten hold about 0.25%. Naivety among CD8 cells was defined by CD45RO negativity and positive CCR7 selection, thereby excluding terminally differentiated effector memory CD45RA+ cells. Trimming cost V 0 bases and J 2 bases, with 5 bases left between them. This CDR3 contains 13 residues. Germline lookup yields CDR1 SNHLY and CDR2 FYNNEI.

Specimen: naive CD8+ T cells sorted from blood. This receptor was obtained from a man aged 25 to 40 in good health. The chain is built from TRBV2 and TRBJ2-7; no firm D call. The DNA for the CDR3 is TGTGCCAGCAGTGAAGCCGTCGCCTACGAGCAGTACTTC. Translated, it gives CASSEAVAYEQYF.